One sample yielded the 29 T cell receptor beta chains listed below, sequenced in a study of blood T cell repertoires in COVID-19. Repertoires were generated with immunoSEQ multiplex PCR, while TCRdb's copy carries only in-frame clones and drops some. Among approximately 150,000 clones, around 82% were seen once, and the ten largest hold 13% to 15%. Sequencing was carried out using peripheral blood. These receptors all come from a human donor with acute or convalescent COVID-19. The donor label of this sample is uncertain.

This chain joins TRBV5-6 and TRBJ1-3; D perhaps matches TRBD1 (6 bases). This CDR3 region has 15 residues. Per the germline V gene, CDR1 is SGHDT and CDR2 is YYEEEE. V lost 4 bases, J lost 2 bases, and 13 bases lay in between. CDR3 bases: TGTGCCAGCAGCCTGGGGACAAAACCTGGAAACACCATATATTTT. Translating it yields CASSLGTKPGNTIYF.

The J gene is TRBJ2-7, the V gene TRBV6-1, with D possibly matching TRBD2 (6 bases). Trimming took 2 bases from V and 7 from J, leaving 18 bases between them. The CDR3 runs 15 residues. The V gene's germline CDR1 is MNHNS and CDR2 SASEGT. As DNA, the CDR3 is TGTGCCAGCAGTGAATTAGGAGGGGTGGTAAGAGAGCAGTACTTC. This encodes CASSELGGVVREQYF.

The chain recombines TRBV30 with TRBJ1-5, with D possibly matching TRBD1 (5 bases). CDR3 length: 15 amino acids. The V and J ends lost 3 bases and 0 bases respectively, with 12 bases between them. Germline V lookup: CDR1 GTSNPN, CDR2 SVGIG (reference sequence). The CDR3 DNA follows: TGTGCCTGGAGCTCCTGGGGCAATAGCAATCAGCCCCAGCATTTT. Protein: CAWSSWGNSNQPQHF. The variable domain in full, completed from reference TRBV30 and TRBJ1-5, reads SQTIHQWPATLVQPVGSPLSLECTVEGTSNPNLYWYRQAAGRGLQLLFYSVGIGQISSEVPQNLSASRPQDRQFILSSKKLLLSDSGFYLCAWSSWGNSNQPQHFGDGTRLSIL.

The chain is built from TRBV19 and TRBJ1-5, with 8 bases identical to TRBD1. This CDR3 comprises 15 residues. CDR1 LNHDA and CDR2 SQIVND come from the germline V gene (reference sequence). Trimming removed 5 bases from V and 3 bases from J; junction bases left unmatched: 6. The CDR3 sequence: CASSSQQGDNQPQHF. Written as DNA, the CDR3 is TGTGCCAGTAGTTCCCAACAGGGGGACAATCAGCCCCAGCATTTT.

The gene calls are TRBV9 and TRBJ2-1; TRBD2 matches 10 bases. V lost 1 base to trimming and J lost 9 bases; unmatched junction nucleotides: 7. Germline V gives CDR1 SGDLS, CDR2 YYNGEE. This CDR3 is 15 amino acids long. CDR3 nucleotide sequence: TGTGCCAGCAGCGTACAAGCGGGGGGGCTAGTTGAGCAGTTCTTC. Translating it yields CASSVQAGGLVEQFF.

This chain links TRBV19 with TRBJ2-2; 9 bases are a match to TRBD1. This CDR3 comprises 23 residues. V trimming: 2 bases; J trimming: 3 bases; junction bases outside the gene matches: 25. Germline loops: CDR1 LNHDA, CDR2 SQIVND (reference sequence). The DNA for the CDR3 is TGTGCCAGTAGTATATGGATCCTAAACCACACCACGCAGGGACAGGGCGACACCGGGGAGCTGTTTTTT. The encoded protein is CASSIWILNHTTQGQGDTGELFF.

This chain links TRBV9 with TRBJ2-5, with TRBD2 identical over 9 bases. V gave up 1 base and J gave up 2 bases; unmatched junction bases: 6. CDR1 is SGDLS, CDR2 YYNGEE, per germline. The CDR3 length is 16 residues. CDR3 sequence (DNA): TGTGCCAGCAGCGTAAGGGCAGCGGGAGGACAAGAGACCCAGTACTTC. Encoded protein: CASSVRAAGGQETQYF.

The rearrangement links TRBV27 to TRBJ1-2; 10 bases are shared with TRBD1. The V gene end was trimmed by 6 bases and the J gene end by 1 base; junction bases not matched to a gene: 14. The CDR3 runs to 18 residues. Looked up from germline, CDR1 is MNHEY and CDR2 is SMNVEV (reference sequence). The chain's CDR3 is CASRAFGTGVPHNYGYTF. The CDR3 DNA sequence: TGTGCCAGCAGGGCCTTCGGGACAGGGGTTCCCCATAACTATGGCTACACCTTC.

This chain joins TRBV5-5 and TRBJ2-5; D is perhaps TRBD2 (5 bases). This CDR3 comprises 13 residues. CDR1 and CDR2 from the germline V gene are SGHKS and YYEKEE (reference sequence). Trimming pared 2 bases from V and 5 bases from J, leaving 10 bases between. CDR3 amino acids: CASSFRGPETQYF. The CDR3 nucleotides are TGTGCCAGCAGCTTCCGCGGGCCGGAGACCCAGTACTTC. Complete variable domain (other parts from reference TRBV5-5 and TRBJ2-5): DAGVTQSPTHLIKTRGQQVTLRCSPISGHKSVSWYQQVLGQGPQFIFQYYEKEERGRGNFPDRFSARQFPNYSSELNVNALLLGDSALYLCASSFRGPETQYFGPGTRLLVL.

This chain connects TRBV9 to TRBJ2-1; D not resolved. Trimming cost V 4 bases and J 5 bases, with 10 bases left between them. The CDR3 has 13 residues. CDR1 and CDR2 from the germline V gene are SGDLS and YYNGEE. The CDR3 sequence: CASSPYLNNEQFF. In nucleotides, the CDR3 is TGTGCCAGCAGCCCCTACCTAAACAATGAGCAGTTCTTC. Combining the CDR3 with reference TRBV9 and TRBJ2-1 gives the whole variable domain DSGVTQTPKHLITATGQRVTLRCSPRSGDLSVYWYQQSLDQGLQFLIQYYNGEERAKGNILERFSAQQFPDLHSELNLSSLELGDSALYFCASSPYLNNEQFFGPGTRLTVL.

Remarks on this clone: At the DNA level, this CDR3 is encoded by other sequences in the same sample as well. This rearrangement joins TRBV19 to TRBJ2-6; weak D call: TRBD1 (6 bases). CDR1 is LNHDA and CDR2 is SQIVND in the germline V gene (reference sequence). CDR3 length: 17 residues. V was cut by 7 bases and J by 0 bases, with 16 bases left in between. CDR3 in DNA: TGTGCCAGTAAGTCGACAGGCCTCTTCTCTGGGGCCAACGTCCTGACTTTC. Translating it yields CASKSTGLFSGANVLTF.

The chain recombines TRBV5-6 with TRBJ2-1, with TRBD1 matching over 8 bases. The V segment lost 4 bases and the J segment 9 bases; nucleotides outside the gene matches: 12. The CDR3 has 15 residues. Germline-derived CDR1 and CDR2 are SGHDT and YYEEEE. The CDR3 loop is CASSLYGQGIVEQFF. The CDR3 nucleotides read TGTGCCAGCAGCCTCTATGGACAGGGTATTGTTGAGCAGTTCTTC.

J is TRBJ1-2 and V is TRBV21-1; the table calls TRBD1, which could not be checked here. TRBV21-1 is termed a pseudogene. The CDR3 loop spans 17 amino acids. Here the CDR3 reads CASSPRSGDPIGYGYTF. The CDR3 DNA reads TGTGCCAGCAGCCCCCGCTCAGGGGATCCTATAGGCTATGGCTACACCTTC.

The CDR3 is CASSPRVLDEQYF. CDR3 DNA: TGCGCCAGCAGCCCGAGGGTCTTAGACGAGCAGTACTTC. The genes are TRBV4-3 and TRBJ2-7; TRBD2 might be the D (5 bases). Germline lookup yields CDR1 LGHNA and CDR2 YSLEER. V was cut by 4 bases and J by 5 bases, with 12 bases left in between. This CDR3 spans 13 amino acids.

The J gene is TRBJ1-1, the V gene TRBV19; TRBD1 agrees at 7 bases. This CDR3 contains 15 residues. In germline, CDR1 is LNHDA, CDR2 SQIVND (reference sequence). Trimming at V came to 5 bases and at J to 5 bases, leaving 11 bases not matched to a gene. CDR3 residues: CASSPRQGGKTEAFF. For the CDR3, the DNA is TGTGCCAGTAGTCCCCGGCAGGGGGGAAAGACTGAAGCTTTCTTT.

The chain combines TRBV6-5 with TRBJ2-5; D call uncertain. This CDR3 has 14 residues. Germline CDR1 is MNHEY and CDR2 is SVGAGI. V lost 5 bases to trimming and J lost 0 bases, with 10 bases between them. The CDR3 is CASSTQQYQETQYF. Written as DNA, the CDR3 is TGTGCCAGCAGTACCCAACAGTACCAAGAGACCCAGTACTTC.

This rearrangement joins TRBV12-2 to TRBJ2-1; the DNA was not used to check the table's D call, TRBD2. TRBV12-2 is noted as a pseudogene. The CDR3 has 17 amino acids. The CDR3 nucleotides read TGTGCAAGTCGCTTAGAAGTCTCAGCGGGGACCTGCAATGAGCAGTTCTTC. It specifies CASRLEVSAGTCNEQFF.

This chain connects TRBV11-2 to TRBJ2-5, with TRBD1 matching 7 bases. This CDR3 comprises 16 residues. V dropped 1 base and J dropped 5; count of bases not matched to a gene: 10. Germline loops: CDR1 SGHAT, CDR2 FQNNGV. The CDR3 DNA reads TGTGCCAGCAGCTTAGTCCGGACAGGTCCAAGGGAGACCCAGTACTTC. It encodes CASSLVRTGPRETQYF. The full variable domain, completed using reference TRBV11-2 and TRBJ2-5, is EAGVAQSPRYKIIEKRQSVAFWCNPISGHATLYWYQQILGQGPKLLIQFQNNGVVDDSQLPKDRFSAERLKGVDSTLKIQPAKLEDSAVYLCASSLVRTGPRETQYFGPGTRLLVL.

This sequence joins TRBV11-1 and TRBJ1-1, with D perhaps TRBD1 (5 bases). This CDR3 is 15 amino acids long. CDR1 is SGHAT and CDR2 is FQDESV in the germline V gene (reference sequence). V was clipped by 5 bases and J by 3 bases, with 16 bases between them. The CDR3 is CASSGQQVADTEAFF. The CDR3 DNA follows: TGTGCCAGCAGCGGGCAACAGGTTGCGGACACTGAAGCTTTCTTT.

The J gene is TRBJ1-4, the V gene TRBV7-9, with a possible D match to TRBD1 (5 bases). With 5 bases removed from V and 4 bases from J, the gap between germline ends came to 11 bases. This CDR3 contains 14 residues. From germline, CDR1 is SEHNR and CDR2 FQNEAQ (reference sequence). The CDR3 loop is CASSMTDFNEKLFF. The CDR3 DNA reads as TGTGCCAGCAGCATGACAGATTTTAATGAAAAACTGTTTTTT.

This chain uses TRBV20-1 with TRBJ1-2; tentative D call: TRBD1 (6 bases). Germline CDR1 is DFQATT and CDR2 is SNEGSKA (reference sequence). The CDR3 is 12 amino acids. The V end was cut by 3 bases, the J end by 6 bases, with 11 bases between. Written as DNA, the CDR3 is TGCAGTGCTAGTATACAGGGAAATGGCTACACCTTC. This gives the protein CSASIQGNGYTF.

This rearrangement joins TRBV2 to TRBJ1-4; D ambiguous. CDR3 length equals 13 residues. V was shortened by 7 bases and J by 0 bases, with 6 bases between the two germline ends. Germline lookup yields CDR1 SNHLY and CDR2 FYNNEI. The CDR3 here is CASIRSTNEKLFF. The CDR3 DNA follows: TGTGCCAGCATACGGTCAACTAATGAAAAACTGTTTTTT.

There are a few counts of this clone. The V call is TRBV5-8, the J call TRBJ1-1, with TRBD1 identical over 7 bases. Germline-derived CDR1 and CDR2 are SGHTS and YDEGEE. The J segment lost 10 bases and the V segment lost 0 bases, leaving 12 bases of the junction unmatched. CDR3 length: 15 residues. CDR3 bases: TGTGCCAGCAGCTTGGGGGTAGGGGGCGGTCGTGGAGCTTTCTTT. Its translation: CASSLGVGGGRGAFF.

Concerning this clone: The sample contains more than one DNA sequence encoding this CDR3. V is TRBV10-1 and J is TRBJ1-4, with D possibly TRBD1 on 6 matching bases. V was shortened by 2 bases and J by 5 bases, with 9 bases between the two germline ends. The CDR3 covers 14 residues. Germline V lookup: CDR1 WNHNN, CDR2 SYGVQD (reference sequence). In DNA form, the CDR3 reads TGCGCCAGCAGTGAGCAGGGGAAAAATGAAAAACTGTTTTTT. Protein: CASSEQGKNEKLFF.

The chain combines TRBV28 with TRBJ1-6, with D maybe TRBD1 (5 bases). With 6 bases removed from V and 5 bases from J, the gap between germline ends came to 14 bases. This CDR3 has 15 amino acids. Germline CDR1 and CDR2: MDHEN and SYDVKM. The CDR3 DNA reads TGTGCCAGCAGGTCGCCCGGACAAAATAATTCACCCCTCCACTTT. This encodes CASRSPGQNNSPLHF. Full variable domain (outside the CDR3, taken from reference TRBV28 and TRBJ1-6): DVKVTQSSRYLVKRTGEKVFLECVQDMDHENMFWYRQDPGLGLRLIYFSYDVKMKEKGDIPEGYSVSREKKERFSLILESASTNQTSMYLCASRSPGQNNSPLHFGNGTRLTVT.

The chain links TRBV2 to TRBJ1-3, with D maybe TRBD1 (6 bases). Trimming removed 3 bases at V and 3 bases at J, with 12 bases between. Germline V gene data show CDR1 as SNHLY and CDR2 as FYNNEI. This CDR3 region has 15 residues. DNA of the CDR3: TGTGCCAGCAGTGATGGGGGCGAAGGTGGAAACACCATATATTTT. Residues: CASSDGGEGGNTIYF.

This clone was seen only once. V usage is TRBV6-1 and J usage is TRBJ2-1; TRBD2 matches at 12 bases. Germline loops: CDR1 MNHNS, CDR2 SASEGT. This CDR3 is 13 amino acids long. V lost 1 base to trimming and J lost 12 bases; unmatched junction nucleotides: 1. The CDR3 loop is CASSEETSGGQFF. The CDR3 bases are TGTGCCAGCAGTGAAGAGACTAGCGGGGGGCAGTTCTTC.

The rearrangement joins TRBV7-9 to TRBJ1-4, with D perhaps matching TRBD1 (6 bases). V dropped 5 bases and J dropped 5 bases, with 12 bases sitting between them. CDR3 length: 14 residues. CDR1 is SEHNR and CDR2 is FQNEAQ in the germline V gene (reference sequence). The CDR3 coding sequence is TGTGCCAGCAGCCCGACAGGAAAAAATGAAAAACTGTTTTTT. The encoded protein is CASSPTGKNEKLFF.

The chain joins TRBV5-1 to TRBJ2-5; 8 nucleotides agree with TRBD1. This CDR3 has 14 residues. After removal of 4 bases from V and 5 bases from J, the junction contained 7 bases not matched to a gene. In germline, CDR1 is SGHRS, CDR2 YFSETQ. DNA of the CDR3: TGCGCCAGCAGCCTGGACAGGGCTATTGAGACCCAGTACTTC. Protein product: CASSLDRAIETQYF.